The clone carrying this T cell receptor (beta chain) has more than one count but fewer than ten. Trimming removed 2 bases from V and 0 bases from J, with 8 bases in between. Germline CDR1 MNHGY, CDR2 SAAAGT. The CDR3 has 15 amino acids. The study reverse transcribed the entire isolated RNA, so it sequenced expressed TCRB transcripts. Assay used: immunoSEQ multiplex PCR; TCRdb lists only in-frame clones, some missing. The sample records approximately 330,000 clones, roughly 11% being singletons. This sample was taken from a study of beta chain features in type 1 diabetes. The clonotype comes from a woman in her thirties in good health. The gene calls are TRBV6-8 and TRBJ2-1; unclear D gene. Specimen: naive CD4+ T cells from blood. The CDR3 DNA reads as TGTGCCAGCAGTTACCAAAAGAGCTCCTACAATGAGCAGTTCTTC. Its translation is CASSYQKSSYNEQFF.